This T cell receptor (beta chain) was profiled in a study of blood T cell repertoires in COVID-19 (TCRdb year 2020). Looking at the study overall: Samples from collaborators originated in the United States, Italy and Spain and spanned both the acute and convalescent phases of COVID-19. Deeply sampled blood TCRbeta repertoires from subjects exposed to, actively infected with, or recovered from COVID-19 were included in the dataset. The samples were drawn from the first 160 participants of the ongoing ImmuneRACE study and from about 1,200 subjects provided by 6 global collaborators. The repertoires were released in a freely available public database intended as a resource for research on the immune response to SARS-CoV-2. Sample metadata almost always included a de-identified subject ID, COVID-19 status, age in years and sex. The material from the prospective study consisted of cDNA or gDNA derived from T cells, B-cell-depleted T cells, or PBMCs. HLA class I and class II types, where available, came from metadata supplied by the sample provider rather than from assay-based typing.

The full study reports these points: The amount of clinical and demographic metadata varied by source and participant and was provided uncurated.

For this clone: Its antigen is not yet known. The input lacks base qualities; no much larger clone sits a single base away.

CDR1 and CDR2, per the germline V gene, are LGHNA and YSLEER. Counted from cysteine to phenylalanine, this CDR3 has 15 amino acids. Only the CDR3 part of the read is kept: 45 bases, read in frame from the first base. V is reduced by 0 bases and J by 1 base, leaving a spacing of 6 bases between them. TCRbeta CDR3 regions were amplified from genomic DNA by means of the immunoSEQ Assay, a bias-controlled multiplex PCR. Turning to the authors' computational methods: Within the assay, amplification of reference gene primers was used to estimate how many nucleated cells each sample contained. To quantify the absolute abundance of each unique TCRbeta CDR3 rearrangement, sequence reads were collapsed and filtered. Productive Simpson clonality was computed per sample as the square root of Simpson's diversity index over productive rearrangements. The table comes from immuneACCESS by way of TCRdb, which keeps in-frame sequences with V and J called. Part of the clones is missing from these tables; in studies checked, under half for an unresolved V gene and the rest for unknown reasons. The DNA gave D and trimming, while V, J and clone size come from that table. The sample has roughly 92,000 clones on record, 80% to 85% of them singletons. The ten largest clones represent 30% to 35% of the sample.

Whole blood was collected in K2EDTA tubes by collaborating institutions according to the institutions' own protocols. For TCRbeta analysis, collaborators shipped samples as frozen whole blood, isolated PBMCs, or DNA extracted from either of those sample types. The chain was built from TRBV4-3 and TRBJ1-4; the D gene identity is not certain. This receptor was taken from a woman aged 80 or over with active or convalescent COVID-19. Sequences were obtained from peripheral blood. The CDR3 region has the sequence CASSQEHRTNEKLFF. The sequenced DNA is TGCGCCAGCAGCCAAGAGCACAGAACTAATGAAAAACTGTTTTTT.